This T cell receptor beta chain originates from a study of cytomegalovirus exposure and HLA in healthy donors. The study, taken as a whole, reports: In an earlier analysis, productive rearrangement rates for most beta V segments clustered near 87% or 30%. In vitro assays verified that three CMV-associated chains recognized CMV antigens specifically. V- and J-gene trimming of TCR beta was linked (in a later analysis) to a missense DCLRE1C variant. A later analysis reportedly found that, within productive TCRs, an Asian-associated ancestry cluster had fewer N-insertions than the mean observed across the roughly 700 donors.

Of note for this clone: Antigen: not known.

PCR primers comprised 60 Vbeta and 13 Jbeta primers. The repertoire was sequenced with immunoSEQ multiplex PCR; TCRdb's copy has only in-frame clones and lacks some. The table has about 120,000 clones, 75% to 90% seen once. After removal of 4 bases from V and 2 bases from J, the junction contained 11 bases not matched to a gene. Germline values: CDR1 SGHNT, CDR2 YENEEA. The CDR3 length is 17 residues. The TCR was taken from a man under 40 in good health and CMV-seronegative. Input material: PBMCs. The rearrangement links TRBV11-3 to TRBJ1-5; 7 nucleotides match TRBD1. CDR3 sequence: CASSWEADRDCNQPQHF. CDR3 DNA sequence: TGTGCCAGCAGCTGGGAAGCTGACAGGGATTGCAATCAGCCCCAGCATTTT.